Below, 14 T cell receptor beta chains from the same sample are listed, as sequenced in a study of cytomegalovirus exposure and HLA in healthy donors. TCRdb's copy holds only in-frame clones and misses some; the assay was immunoSEQ multiplex PCR. The data show 100,000 to 120,000 clones, roughly 84% seen once. What was sequenced was PBMCs. Receptors were obtained from a woman aged 18 to 35 in good health and CMV-seronegative.

There are a few counts of this clone. V is TRBV25-1 and J is TRBJ2-7; the match to TRBD2 covers 8 bases. The J segment lost 2 bases and the V segment lost 6 bases, leaving 18 bases of the junction unmatched. The CDR3 has 18 amino acids. Germline lookup yields CDR1 MGHDK and CDR2 SYGVNS. In DNA, the CDR3 is TGTGCCAGCAGCAACGATTATATCGGGGGGGCCGAGACCTACGAGCAGTACTTC. Translation: CASSNDYIGGAETYEQYF.

The gene calls are TRBV7-9 and TRBJ1-1; maybe TRBD1 (6 bases). V shed 4 bases and J shed 1 base, with 13 bases lying between them. There are 15 residues in the CDR3. Germline values: CDR1 SEHNR, CDR2 FQNEAQ (reference sequence). Here the CDR3 DNA reads TGTGCCAGCAGCTCAACACCGGACAGGAACACTGAAGCTTTCTTT. It specifies CASSSTPDRNTEAFF.

This clone was detected only once. V and J are TRBV25-1 and TRBJ2-7; possible D gene TRBD2, 5 bases. V lost 2 bases and J lost 0, with 14 bases in between. Germline CDR1 and CDR2: MGHDK and SYGVNS. The CDR3 is 16 residues long. This CDR3 reads CASSEVRGSSSYEQYF. DNA for the CDR3: TGTGCCAGCAGTGAAGTTCGGGGATCGAGCTCCTACGAGCAGTACTTC.

This chain uses TRBV6-5 with TRBJ2-1; D is unclear. The V end lost 7 bases, the J end lost 5 bases, and 15 bases lay between the germline ends. Germline assignment: CDR1 MNHEY and CDR2 SVGAGI. This CDR3 has 14 residues. The CDR3 nucleotides read TGTGCCAGCACCGAACTGGGCAGAAACAATGAGCAGTTCTTC. This sequence encodes CASTELGRNNEQFF.

This clone has just a few counts. V and J are TRBV7-3 and TRBJ1-2; D call uncertain. Germline assignment: CDR1 SGHTA and CDR2 FQGTGA. CDR3 size: 13 residues. Trimming took off 4 bases at V and 6 bases at J, with 12 bases between the two ends. CDR3 region: CASSSSGVDGYTF. In nucleotides, the CDR3 is TGTGCCAGCAGCTCGAGCGGCGTGGATGGCTACACCTTC.

The V gene is TRBV25-1, the J gene TRBJ1-5; D remains unclear. The CDR3 length is 15 residues. The germline gives CDR1 MGHDK, CDR2 SYGVNS. The V gene lost 5 bases and the J gene lost 2 bases, with 13 bases spanning the gap. CDR3 in amino acids: CASSSSERRNQPQHF. The CDR3 DNA is TGTGCCAGCAGTTCTAGCGAGAGACGCAATCAGCCCCAGCATTTT.

The chain couples TRBV27 to TRBJ2-1, with D possibly matching TRBD2 (7 bases). The CDR3 loop spans 14 amino acids. Germline CDR1 is MNHEY and CDR2 is SMNVEV (reference sequence). Trimming took 2 bases from V and 5 from J, leaving 10 bases between them. The CDR3 bases are TGTGCCAGCAGTTTAGGGGGGGCAGACAATGAGCAGTTCTTC. Its translation is CASSLGGADNEQFF.

The rearrangement uses TRBV30 and TRBJ1-3; D possibly corresponds to TRBD1 (5 bases). From germline, CDR1 is GTSNPN and CDR2 SVGIG (reference sequence). Trimming shortened V by 0 bases and J by 1 base, and 13 bases separated the two germline ends. This CDR3 has 16 amino acids. In nucleotides, the CDR3 is TGTGCCTGGAGTGTAACAGGTTCCCTATCTGGAAACACCATATATTTT. Amino acids: CAWSVTGSLSGNTIYF.

The CDR3 coding sequence is TGCGCCAGCAGTGAAGGGGGGAACACTGAAGCTTTCTTT. Encoded protein: CASSEGGNTEAFF. V gene TRBV10-2 combines with J gene TRBJ1-1; D is possibly TRBD1 (6 bases). Germline V gives CDR1 WSHSY, CDR2 SAAADI. V was trimmed by 3 bases and J by 1 base, leaving 6 bases between them. The CDR3 has 13 amino acids.

The rearrangement joins TRBV7-2 to TRBJ1-4; tentative D call: TRBD1 (5 bases). This CDR3 has 17 amino acids. Trimming took 5 bases from V and 0 from J, leaving 16 bases between them. Germline-derived CDR1 and CDR2 are SGHTA and FQGNSA. This CDR3 reads CASSTGARAATNEKLFF. The CDR3 coding sequence is TGTGCCAGCAGCACAGGAGCGCGTGCGGCAACTAATGAAAAACTGTTTTTT.

The gene calls are TRBV25-1 and TRBJ1-3, with 9 nucleotides matching TRBD1. The germline CDR1 and CDR2 sequences are MGHDK and SYGVNS. CDR3 size: 17 residues. The trim removed 1 base at V and 2 bases at J, leaving 6 bases unmatched. Here the CDR3 reads CASSESGTGTPGNTIYF. In nucleotides, the CDR3 is TGTGCCAGCAGTGAATCGGGGACAGGGACCCCTGGAAACACCATATATTTT.

This clone showed up just a few times. V is TRBV2 and J is TRBJ2-5; 8 bases fit TRBD2. Germline CDR1 SNHLY, CDR2 FYNNEI. With 11 bases clipped from V and 4 bases from J, the junction kept 6 bases outside the gene matches. The CDR3 covers 12 residues. The CDR3 bases are TGTGCCGGTGGGACTAGAACAGAGACCCAGTACTTC. The encoded protein is CAGGTRTETQYF.

The chain has TRBV27 and TRBJ2-7, with D possibly matching TRBD2 (5 bases). Germline V lookup: CDR1 MNHEY, CDR2 SMNVEV (reference sequence). There are 13 residues in the CDR3. The V end was cut by 6 bases, the J end by 4 bases, with 13 bases between. The CDR3, as DNA: TGTGCCAGCAGAAGGGATCGAGGGTACGAGCAGTACTTC. The encoded protein is CASRRDRGYEQYF.

The chain is built from TRBV1 and TRBJ2-7; the table's TRBD2 call for D was not verified on the DNA. TRBV1 counts as a pseudogene. The CDR3 length is 17 residues. In DNA, the CDR3 is TGCACCAGCAGACTTGGGGAGAGCCTCGGGAGTACCTACGAGCAGTACTTC. Protein: CTSRLGESLGSTYEQYF.